This TCR beta chain was found in a study of type 1 and type 2 diabetes patients. Amplification started from genomic DNA. Multiplex PCR with 30 forward and 13 reverse primers amplified the TCR beta CDR3. From the multiplex PCR reads, TCRdb called clonotypes with MiXCR, one entry per CDR3 protein. The sample lists fewer than 300,000 distinct CDR3 sequences, around 47% occurring once. Standard classification criteria confirmed type 1 or type 2 diabetes in all patients. The sample taken for sequencing was peripheral blood mononuclear cells (PBMCs). This sequence was found in a man between 18 and 29 years old with type 2 diabetes.

Written as DNA, the CDR3 is TGTGCCAGCAGTTACAGCCCTAACACCTATGGCTACACCTTC. Encoded protein: CASSYSPNTYGYTF. This chain uses TRBV6-6 with TRBJ1-2; no reliable D call. Per the germline V gene, CDR1 is MNHNY and CDR2 is SVGAGI (reference sequence). This CDR3 is 14 amino acids long. Trimming removed 2 bases from V and 4 bases from J, with 11 bases in between.